This T cell receptor beta chain was sequenced for a study of blood T cells in healthy people across ages. The CDR3 spans 19 residues. Per germline, CDR1 SGHTA and CDR2 FQGNSA. The trim removed 4 bases at V and 0 bases at J, leaving 13 bases unmatched. PCR was performed a second time for roughly 7 to 11 cycles using a sample-barcoded 5' primer and a J-beta primer mix. The authors tagged each cDNA molecule using a template-switch adaptor with 12 random nucleotides. Each CDR3 protein gets one entry after TCRdb re-called the 5' RACE reads with MiXCR. The sample lists about 930,000 distinct CDR3 sequences, about 28% occurring once. The sample was also reused in another study, on T cells of mothers and their children. That study adds: The study obtained over 8 million TCR beta CDR3 reads per mother and around 2.7 million per child. Relative to unrelated pairs, biologically related mother-child dyads exhibited marginally greater, non-significant overlap.

The rearrangement uses TRBV7-2 and TRBJ2-2; 8 nucleotides match TRBD2. The sequence came from a middle-aged woman in good health. The sequencing input was blood. CDR3 amino acids: CASSYPRSGVHANTGELFF. CDR3 DNA sequence: TGTGCCAGCAGCTACCCCCGTAGCGGGGTACATGCGAACACCGGGGAGCTGTTTTTT.